The 24 T cell receptor beta chains below all came from one sample that was sequenced in a study of vaccination effects on CD4 cells after COVID-19. Assay: immunoSEQ multiplex PCR; the TCRdb copy retains only in-frame clones and omits some. The sample yields 13,000 to 15,000 clones, roughly 72% seen once. Their target antigens are unknown. Sequencing in the ViraFEST assay came after antigen-specific CD4+ T cells had been expanded with viral peptide pools, which were used to stimulate PBMC. Once cultured for 9 to 11 days, the cells underwent separation to obtain CD4+ T cells. Participants got two doses of BNT162b2 or mRNA-1273 vaccine. The sample in question was CD4+ T cells from PBMCs cultured with SARS-CoV-2 spike peptides, obtained after COVID-19 vaccination. The receptors were sampled from a human donor who received a COVID-19 vaccine.

This chain links TRBV28 with TRBJ2-7, with 8 positions matching TRBD2. Germline V gene sequence: CDR1 MDHEN, CDR2 SYDVKM. With 3 bases clipped from V and 2 bases from J, the junction kept 3 bases outside the gene matches. The CDR3 runs 14 residues. Here the CDR3 reads CASSFAGGPYEQYF. The CDR3, as DNA: TGTGCCAGCAGTTTCGCGGGAGGTCCCTACGAGCAGTACTTC.

This clone was counted a few times. In DNA, the CDR3 is TGCGCCAGCAGGGTGGTAGCATTGGACAATGAGCAGTTCTTC. Protein product: CASRVVALDNEQFF. J is TRBJ2-1 and V is TRBV5-1; no clear D gene. The CDR3 has 14 residues. V was pared by 5 bases and J by 5 bases, with 14 bases between. Germline V CDR1 and CDR2: SGHRS, YFSETQ.

This clone is medium-sized by share. The chain links TRBV19 to TRBJ1-2; TRBD1 agrees at 10 bases. This CDR3 has 14 amino acids. With 11 bases clipped from V and 4 bases from J, the junction kept 10 bases outside the gene matches. CDR1 and CDR2 from the germline V gene are LNHDA and SQIVND (reference sequence). CDR3 protein: CAAATGGAVYGYTF. The CDR3 DNA sequence: TGTGCCGCTGCGACAGGGGGCGCAGTCTATGGCTACACCTTC.

The rearrangement joins TRBV5-1 to TRBJ2-1; possibly TRBD2 for D (6 bases). The CDR3 runs to 15 residues. Trimming left V 9 bases short and J 4 bases short, with 20 bases between. CDR1 is SGHRS and CDR2 is YFSETQ in the germline V gene. The CDR3 nucleotides read TGCGCCACCAAAAATCGTACTAGCCATTACAATGAGCAGTTCTTC. It specifies CATKNRTSHYNEQFF.

The V call is TRBV19, the J call TRBJ2-6; D gene uncertain. The CDR3 totals 16 residues. V lost 5 bases to trimming and J lost 0 bases, with 11 bases between them. Germline V gives CDR1 LNHDA, CDR2 SQIVND (reference sequence). CDR3 DNA sequence: TGTGCCAGTAGTGCTCCTAGTAACTCTGGGGCCAACGTCCTGACTTTC. Translation: CASSAPSNSGANVLTF. The full variable domain, in which reference TRBV19 and TRBJ2-6 provide the parts outside the CDR3, is DGGITQSPKYLFRKEGQNVTLSCEQNLNHDAMYWYRQDPGQGLRLIYYSQIVNDFQKGDIAEGYSVSREKKESFPLTVTSAQKNPTAFYLCASSAPSNSGANVLTFGAGSRLTVL.

J is TRBJ1-6 and V is TRBV3-1 (or the pseudogene TRBV3-2); the D is unclear. The CDR3 totals 19 residues. The V and J ends lost 1 base and 0 bases respectively, with 16 bases between them. Germline V CDR1 and CDR2: LGHDT, YNNKEL (reference sequence). The CDR3 sequence is CASSQVTAPGSSYNSPLHF. The CDR3 DNA follows: TGTGCCAGCAGCCAAGTAACGGCTCCGGGAAGCTCCTATAATTCACCCCTCCACTTT.

This clone turned up a few times. The V call is TRBV28, the J call TRBJ2-1; TRBD2 agrees at 8 bases. Trimming at V came to 5 bases and at J to 6 bases, leaving 9 bases not matched to a gene. This CDR3 has 15 residues. The germline V gene encodes CDR1 MDHEN and CDR2 SYDVKM. This CDR3 reads CASSPTSGRGNEQFF. The DNA for the CDR3 is TGTGCCAGCAGTCCAACTAGCGGAAGGGGCAATGAGCAGTTCTTC. Complete variable domain (other parts from reference TRBV28 and TRBJ2-1): DVKVTQSSRYLVKRTGEKVFLECVQDMDHENMFWYRQDPGLGLRLIYFSYDVKMKEKGDIPEGYSVSREKKERFSLILESASTNQTSMYLCASSPTSGRGNEQFFGPGTRLTVL.

A single count supports this clone. The chain links TRBV20-1 to TRBJ2-3; TRBD2 is a possible D gene (5 bases). The CDR3 is made up of 12 amino acids. V lost 3 bases and J 5 bases, leaving 9 bases between the germline ends. Germline loops: CDR1 DFQATT, CDR2 SNEGSKA (reference sequence). Here the CDR3 reads CSASTSLDTQYF. The CDR3 DNA reads TGCAGTGCTAGTACTAGTTTAGATACGCAGTATTTT.

This clone is medium-sized by share. This sequence joins TRBV21-1 and TRBJ2-1; the table's D gene call, TRBD2, was not cross checked with the DNA. TRBV21-1 is termed a pseudogene. The CDR3 is made up of 20 amino acids. For the CDR3, the DNA is TGTGCCAGCAGCAAAGGAGAGCTAGCGGGAGGAGGATTCTCCTACAATGAGCAGTTCTTC. It is translated as CASSKGELAGGGFSYNEQFF.

About this clone itself: The same CDR3 is also encoded by other DNA sequences in this sample. The V call is TRBV6-5, the J call TRBJ2-1, with D unresolved. Between the trimmed V and J ends, which lost 0 bases and 10 bases, there was a span of 4 bases. Germline loops: CDR1 MNHEY, CDR2 SVGAGI. The CDR3 is 11 residues long. CDR3 bases: TGTGCCAGCAGTTACTCGCGGGAGCAGTTCTTC. Translation: CASSYSREQFF.

The chain carries TRBV4-3 and TRBJ2-6; D call uncertain. Trimming took 0 bases from V and 0 from J, leaving 6 bases between them. CDR1 and CDR2 from the germline V gene are LGHNA and YSLEER. This CDR3 spans 16 amino acids. The CDR3 reads CASSQEVGSGANVLTF. In DNA form, the CDR3 reads TGCGCCAGCAGCCAAGAAGTAGGCTCTGGGGCCAACGTCCTGACTTTC.

Sample share makes this clone medium-sized. The genes are TRBV5-1 and TRBJ1-4; TRBD1 is a possible D gene (5 bases). This CDR3 is 16 amino acids long. Trimming removed 4 bases from V and 0 bases from J, with 13 bases in between. The germline gives CDR1 SGHRS, CDR2 YFSETQ. The CDR3 sequence is CASSPEGFATNEKLFF. The CDR3 coding sequence is TGCGCCAGCAGCCCAGAGGGGTTCGCAACTAATGAAAAACTGTTTTTT.

This clone was found a few times. The chain carries TRBV30 and TRBJ1-2, with D maybe TRBD1 (6 bases). The V and J ends lost 5 bases and 8 bases respectively, with 9 bases between them. The CDR3 covers 10 residues. CDR1 is GTSNPN and CDR2 is SVGIG in the germline V gene (reference sequence). CDR3 in amino acids: CAWYRDGYTF. The CDR3 DNA sequence: TGTGCCTGGTACAGGGACGGCTACACCTTC.

The chain couples TRBV15 to TRBJ2-4, with TRBD1 identical over 11 bases. J was trimmed by 6 bases and V by 1 base; bases with no gene match: 2. Germline lookup yields CDR1 LNHNV and CDR2 YYDKDF (reference sequence). The CDR3 has 15 residues. In nucleotides, the CDR3 is TGTGCCACCAGCAGAGTCGGGACAGGGGGAAACATTCAGTACTTC. As protein: CATSRVGTGGNIQYF.

This chain uses TRBV6-5 with TRBJ1-2, with TRBD1 identical over 8 bases. Germline CDR1 is MNHEY and CDR2 is SVGAGI. The length of the CDR3 is 14 residues. V gave up 5 bases and J gave up 1 base; unmatched junction bases: 3. CDR3 DNA sequence: TGTGCCAGCAGTCGGGACAGGAGTAACTATGGCTACACCTTC. It yields the protein CASSRDRSNYGYTF.

The chain is built from TRBV6-5 and TRBJ2-7; possibly TRBD2 for D (6 bases). Trimming left V 10 bases short and J 4 bases short, with 17 bases between. Germline CDR1 and CDR2: MNHEY and SVGAGI. The CDR3 covers 13 residues. CDR3 loop: CATRPGLTYEQYF. CDR3 sequence (DNA): TGTGCCACCCGGCCGGGACTTACATACGAGCAGTACTTC.

This chain joins TRBV6-5 and TRBJ2-5; D gene ambiguous. The CDR3 has 15 amino acids. Germline CDR1 is MNHEY and CDR2 is SVGAGI. V was clipped by 0 bases and J by 2 bases, with 10 bases between them. CDR3 bases: TGTGCCAGCAGTTACTCGAATAGCCTACAAGAGACCCAGTACTTC. This codes for CASSYSNSLQETQYF.

V and J are TRBV20-1 and TRBJ1-2, with D unclear. V was trimmed by 3 bases and J by 6 bases, leaving 11 bases between them. Germline V gives CDR1 DFQATT, CDR2 SNEGSKA (reference sequence). CDR3 length: 12 amino acids. In nucleotides, the CDR3 is TGCAGTGCTAGTAGTAGCCAAAATGGCTACACCTTC. Protein sequence: CSASSSQNGYTF.

The chain links TRBV7-4 to TRBJ1-5; no firm D call. This CDR3 spans 17 amino acids. Germline V gene sequence: CDR1 SGHVT, CDR2 SQSDAQ. The V gene lost 1 base and the J gene lost 5 bases, with 18 bases spanning the gap. The CDR3 nucleotides read TGTGCCAGCAGCTTAGAGGATCCAGCCACGACGGATCAGCCCCAGCATTTT. Translating it yields CASSLEDPATTDQPQHF.

The chain couples TRBV3-1 (or the pseudogene TRBV3-2) to TRBJ2-2; tentatively, D is TRBD1 (6 bases). The V gene lost 3 bases and the J gene lost 1 base, with 15 bases spanning the gap. The CDR3 extends over 17 amino acids. CDR1 is LGHDT, CDR2 YNNKEL, per germline (reference sequence). The CDR3 here is CASSQDPGQLNTGELFF. In nucleotides, the CDR3 is TGTGCCAGCAGCCAGGACCCGGGACAATTGAACACCGGGGAGCTGTTTTTT.

This clone was found once. The J gene is TRBJ1-1, the V gene TRBV25-1; D call uncertain. The germline CDR1 and CDR2 sequences are MGHDK and SYGVNS. The germline V and J ends were trimmed by 3 bases and 7 bases, with 21 bases remaining between them. The CDR3 spans 16 residues. The CDR3 DNA reads TGTGCCAGCAGTGACTCCTCGCGGGCGGCCGGTAGTGAAGCTTTCTTT. Its protein is CASSDSSRAAGSEAFF.

The V gene is TRBV18, the J gene TRBJ1-2; D not certain. The germline V and J ends were trimmed by 6 bases and 5 bases, with 16 bases remaining between them. CDR3 length: 14 amino acids. The germline V gene has CDR1 KGHSH and CDR2 LQKENI. Here the CDR3 reads CASSPGPPSYGYTF. CDR3 in DNA: TGTGCCAGCTCTCCTGGGCCACCCTCATATGGCTACACCTTC.

The chain has TRBV7-2 and TRBJ1-2, with 7 bases identical to TRBD1. Germline CDR1 reads SGHTA; CDR2 reads FQGNSA. The CDR3 runs to 13 residues. V lost 5 bases, J lost 8 bases, and 8 bases stayed unmatched. The CDR3 DNA reads as TGTGCCAGCAGCGTGACAGGGCAGAGGGGCTACACCTTC. It encodes CASSVTGQRGYTF.

The genes are TRBV5-5 and TRBJ2-6; D unresolved. Trimming left V 0 bases short and J 0 bases short, with 4 bases between. The CDR3 runs 15 residues. CDR1 is SGHKS and CDR2 is YYEKEE in the germline V gene (reference sequence). CDR3: CASSLDFSGANVLTF. The CDR3 nucleotides read TGTGCCAGCAGCTTGGATTTCTCTGGGGCCAACGTCCTGACTTTC.